This record looks at one TCR beta chain sequence and its context. What it binds is unknown. This entry comes from a study of response to subunit inactivated influenza vaccine. Study outcomes and limitations: Each seasonal flu vaccination may recruit only limited new T cells, authors suggested.

CDR1 is SQVTM and CDR2 is ANQGSEA in the germline V gene. Trimming pared 4 bases from V and 4 bases from J, leaving 20 bases between. CDR3 length: 16 amino acids. TCRdb processed the RT-PCR reads anew with MiXCR; each CDR3 protein has one entry. The sample lists roughly 570,000 distinct CDR3 sequences, about an eighth occurring once. Source: PBMCs from blood, taken roughly 48 days after vaccination. This TCR was recovered from a man aged 50 or older who received an inactivated influenza vaccine. The rearrangement joins TRBV29-1 to TRBJ2-1, with D possibly being TRBD2 (6 bases). CDR3 sequence (DNA): TGCAGCGTTGGTCCACCCGCCCGGGACTCGTACAATGAGCAGTTCTTC. It yields the protein CSVGPPARDSYNEQFF.